The 20 T cell receptor beta chains reported below all come from one sample, sequenced in a study of OX40 agonist ivuxolimab in advanced cancers. Assay used: immunoSEQ multiplex PCR; TCRdb lists only in-frame clones, some missing. Of around 52,000 clones listed, 75% to 85% are singletons. Sample: CD4+ or CD8+ T cells sorted from blood, taken in a trial of the OX40 agonist ivuxolimab. These receptors originate from an adult with an advanced solid tumor such as melanoma, head and neck, liver or kidney cancer.

The V and J genes are TRBV28 and TRBJ1-3; D is unresolved. Germline V gives CDR1 MDHEN, CDR2 SYDVKM. This CDR3 region has 17 residues. Trimming removed 4 bases from V and 4 bases from J, with 20 bases in between. The CDR3 protein is CASSSNYLRTGGNTIYF. For the CDR3, the DNA is TGTGCCAGCAGTTCGAACTACTTGAGGACGGGCGGAAACACCATATATTTT.

V is TRBV11-1 and J is TRBJ1-2, with 8 bases fitting TRBD1. The germline V gene has CDR1 SGHAT and CDR2 FQDESV (reference sequence). V shed 1 base, J shed 7 bases, and the junction held 11 bases outside the gene matches. The CDR3 is made up of 16 amino acids. The chain's CDR3 is CASSLGQGARSSGYTF. The DNA for the CDR3 is TGTGCCAGCAGCTTAGGGCAGGGGGCGCGTTCTAGTGGCTACACCTTC.

This clone has only a few counts. This chain connects TRBV14 to TRBJ1-1; D is unclear. Germline V gene sequence: CDR1 SGHDN, CDR2 FVKESK. This CDR3 spans 11 amino acids. V was clipped by 6 bases and J by 5 bases, with 7 bases between them. Here the CDR3 DNA reads TGTGCCAGCAGGCGACTTACTGAAGCTTTCTTT. Translated, it gives CASRRLTEAFF.

Points on this clone: The DNA is omitted, as the CDR3 cannot be located on it reliably, and the CDR3 follows TCRdb's listing. The rearrangement uses TRBV2 and TRBJ2-7; TRBD2 reflects the table's D call only, with no check against the DNA. Germline V gene sequence: CDR1 SNHLY, CDR2 FYNNEI. The CDR3 spans 14 residues, counting both ends. The CDR3 reads CASILVAGAYEQYF.

V usage is TRBV5-1 and J usage is TRBJ2-6; 7 bases match TRBD1. Germline lookup yields CDR1 SGHRS and CDR2 YFSETQ. The CDR3 contains 19 residues. V trimming: 4 bases; J trimming: 0 bases; junction bases outside the gene matches: 13. The CDR3 DNA sequence: TGCGCCAGCAGCACCATACCGGGACAGTCCAGCTCTGGGGCCAACGTCCTGACTTTC. Its protein is CASSTIPGQSSSGANVLTF. Full variable domain (remainder filled in from reference TRBV5-1 and TRBJ2-6): KAGVTQTPRYLIKTRGQQVTLSCSPISGHRSVSWYQQTPGQGLQFLFEYFSETQRNKGNFPGRFSGRQFSNSRSEMNVSTLELGDSALYLCASSTIPGQSSSGANVLTFGAGSRLTVL.

The rearrangement joins TRBV12-5 to TRBJ2-4; 8 bases align to TRBD2. The CDR3 sequence is 17 residues long. V dropped 0 bases and J dropped 3; count of bases not matched to a gene: 7. CDR1 is LGHNT and CDR2 is FRNRAP in the germline V gene. The CDR3 sequence: CASGLVRGGLGKNIQYF. Written as DNA, the CDR3 is TGTGCTAGTGGTTTGGTACGGGGGGGCTTGGGCAAAAACATTCAGTACTTC.

This chain connects TRBV10-2 to TRBJ2-3; the D is unclear. The germline CDR1 and CDR2 sequences are WSHSY and SAAADI. CDR3 length: 14 residues. The germline V and J ends were trimmed by 3 bases and 3 bases, with 10 bases remaining between them. CDR3 protein: CASSDGGATDTQYF. The DNA for the CDR3 is TGCGCCAGCAGTGACGGCGGAGCGACAGATACGCAGTATTTT.

The chain uses TRBV28 and TRBJ2-3; perhaps TRBD1 as D (6 bases). The CDR3 totals 15 residues. Germline CDR1 is MDHEN and CDR2 is SYDVKM. V dropped 8 bases and J dropped 5 bases, with 20 bases sitting between them. Here the CDR3 DNA reads TGTGCCAGCTCAGGGGCAGGGGTTAGTGTAGATACGCAGTATTTT. It encodes CASSGAGVSVDTQYF.

This clone was counted once. In DNA, the CDR3 is TGTGCCAGCAGTCTTGGACCGGCAACGGACGAGCAGTACTTC. Its translation is CASSLGPATDEQYF. The genes are TRBV7-9 and TRBJ2-7; D is undetermined. The ends were cut back, 6 bases at V and 5 bases at J, with 17 bases in the middle. CDR1 SEHNR and CDR2 FQNEAQ come from the germline V gene (reference sequence). CDR3 length equals 14 residues.

The chain uses TRBV28 and TRBJ1-1; D possibly corresponds to TRBD1 (6 bases). The CDR3 covers 14 residues. The ends were cut back, 5 bases at V and 1 base at J, with 11 bases in the middle. Per the germline V gene, CDR1 is MDHEN and CDR2 is SYDVKM. The CDR3 nucleotides are TGTGCCAGCAGTATCGGACAGCAGAACACTGAAGCTTTCTTT. The encoded protein is CASSIGQQNTEAFF.

V usage is TRBV7-2 and J usage is TRBJ1-6, with 7 bases fitting TRBD1. The CDR3 sequence is 16 residues long. Per germline, CDR1 SGHTA and CDR2 FQGNSA. The V and J ends lost 1 base and 6 bases, in that order; junction bases with no gene match: 6. CDR3 DNA sequence: TGTGCCAGCAGCTTAGTAGTAGGGGGCGGTAATTCACCCCTCCACTTT. It codes for CASSLVVGGGNSPLHF.

This clone was found a few times. The chain has TRBV7-2 and TRBJ2-3; D remains ambiguous. This CDR3 region has 13 residues. The germline V gene encodes CDR1 SGHTA and CDR2 FQGNSA. Between the trimmed V and J ends, which lost 5 bases and 5 bases, there was a span of 11 bases. The CDR3 region has the DNA TGTGCCAGCAGCCCCACGCGAGAAGATACGCAGTATTTT. Translation gives CASSPTREDTQYF. Based on the CDR3 plus reference TRBV7-2 and TRBJ2-3, the full variable domain is GAGVSQSPSNKVTEKGKDVELRCDPISGHTALYWYRQSLGQGLEFLIYFQGNSAPDKSGLPSDRFSAERTGGSVSTLTIQRTQQEDSAVYLCASSPTREDTQYFGPGTRLTVL.

This clone is a singleton in its sample. V gene TRBV5-3 combines with J gene TRBJ2-1; 9 positions agree with TRBD1. TRBV5-3 carries the ORF label, with uncertain function. Trimming removed 4 bases from V and 5 bases from J; junction bases left unmatched: 7. This CDR3 has 15 residues. CDR3 bases: TGTGCCAGAAGCAACCGGGACAGGGTGAACAATGAGCAGTTCTTC. This encodes CARSNRDRVNNEQFF.

The V gene is TRBV6-1, the J gene TRBJ2-4, with D tentatively TRBD2 (7 bases). The CDR3 covers 15 residues. Germline CDR1 reads MNHNS; CDR2 reads SASEGT. V was clipped by 6 bases and J by 3 bases, with 15 bases between them. In DNA, the CDR3 is TGTGCCAGCAGGAGTGGGGGGGCTGACAAAAACATTCAGTACTTC. It translates to CASRSGGADKNIQYF.

The chain couples TRBV2 to TRBJ1-6; a weak D match, TRBD1 (5 bases). CDR3 length: 15 amino acids. The germline CDR1 and CDR2 sequences are SNHLY and FYNNEI. Trimming removed 7 bases from V and 0 bases from J, with 10 bases in between. In DNA form, the CDR3 reads TGTGCCAGCAAACAGGAGAGCTCCTATAATTCACCCCTCCACTTT. Protein: CASKQESSYNSPLHF.

V and J are TRBV7-2 and TRBJ2-7, with D possibly being TRBD2 (6 bases). The CDR3 is 16 residues long. The germline gives CDR1 SGHTA, CDR2 FQGNSA. Trimming removed 2 bases at V and 2 bases at J, with 16 bases between. This CDR3 reads CASSLHPGLVAYEQYF. The CDR3 nucleotides are TGTGCCAGCAGCTTACACCCGGGACTTGTAGCCTACGAGCAGTACTTC.

J is TRBJ1-1 and V is TRBV19; a weak D match, TRBD1 (6 bases). Trimming stripped 2 bases from V and 5 bases from J, with 9 bases between. The CDR3 is 13 amino acids. Germline loops: CDR1 LNHDA, CDR2 SQIVND (reference sequence). CDR3 region: CASSISRGTEAFF. The DNA for the CDR3 is TGTGCCAGTAGTATATCCAGGGGTACTGAAGCTTTCTTT.

The chain joins TRBV6-6 to TRBJ2-5; D may correspond to TRBD1 or TRBD2 (6 bases each). This CDR3 is built from 16 residues. Germline loops: CDR1 MNHNY, CDR2 SVGAGI (reference sequence). V was pared by 6 bases and J by 1 base, with 18 bases between. CDR3 region: CASSRSARGLQETQYF. CDR3 in DNA: TGTGCCAGCAGCCGCTCTGCCAGGGGACTCCAAGAGACCCAGTACTTC.

The rearrangement uses TRBV4-1 and TRBJ1-3; possibly TRBD1 for D (6 bases). Trimming removed 3 bases at V and 4 bases at J, with 10 bases between. The germline V gene has CDR1 MGHRA and CDR2 YSYEKL. The CDR3 is made up of 14 amino acids. The DNA for the CDR3 is TGCGCCAGCAGCCAGGCAGGGGTAGGAAACACCATATATTTT. Amino acids: CASSQAGVGNTIYF.

This chain uses TRBV18 with TRBJ2-3; 10 positions match TRBD1. With 3 bases clipped from V and 0 bases from J, the junction kept 9 bases outside the gene matches. The CDR3 length is 18 residues. CDR1 is KGHSH, CDR2 LQKENI, per germline. The chain's CDR3 is CASSPAYRQGASTDTQYF. The CDR3 coding sequence is TGTGCCAGCTCACCGGCCTACCGACAGGGGGCGAGCACAGATACGCAGTATTTT.